This paragraph covers one TCR beta chain sequence. This entry comes from a study of blood T cells in healthy people across ages. CDR1 and CDR2 (germline): SGHTA, FQGNSA. This CDR3 region has 11 residues. Trimming cost V 4 bases and J 12 bases, with 12 bases left between them. Each donor had approximately 10 milliliters of peripheral blood drawn. The authors ran a second PCR of about 7 to 11 cycles using a sample-barcoded 5' primer and a J-beta primer mix. TCRdb redid the calling of the 5' RACE reads with MiXCR, one entry per CDR3 protein. The repertoire holds over 1,300,000 distinct CDR3 sequences, with almost 60% as singletons.

The clonotype comes from a man aged 18-30 years in good health. The chain combines TRBV7-2 with TRBJ2-5; perhaps D is TRBD1 or TRBD2 (5 bases each). The specimen was blood. The CDR3 spells CASSSGRLEYF. The DNA of the CDR3 is TGTGCCAGCAGCTCGGGACGACTTGAGTACTTC.